The T cell receptor beta chain described here comes from a study of shared clonotypes between healthy human individuals (TCRdb year 2020). Notes on the research overall: A couple of women and a few men aged 18 to 49 years were included in the cohort. For each donor, CD4 naive and CD4 memory were each run on three plates, CD8 naive on two plates, and CD8 memory on one plate. Between about 0.8 and 9 billion PBMCs per donor were obtained by leukapheresis. Different laboratories and diverse techniques were used to prepare libraries and sequence TCR repertoires, to increase sequencing depth and limit assay-specific biases. Blood TCR repertoires of five healthy adults were deeply sequenced to estimate repertoire size and the extent of clonotype sharing between individuals. What the work shows at the level of the full study, not this receptor alone: Sampling was limited to blood, and TCR repertoires in tissue likely differ from TCR repertoires in blood. Higher generation probabilities were observed for clonotypes shared by all four sorted-subset donors than for non-shared clonotypes. Even with the large sequencing depth, rarefaction of the sorted-subset datasets indicated that sequencing was incomplete. Pairwise subsampling indicated that sequencing depth was expected to affect the degree of clonotype sharing among donors. Sharing across a few donors was observed for about 4.8% of naive CD4, over 3% of naive CD8, over 2% of memory CD4, and roughly 0.4% of memory CD8 clonotypes. Larger estimated clonotype richness was generally found for naive subsets than for memory subsets. The small number of donors limited the genetic and exposure-history diversity represented.

The donors were healthy, HIV-negative adults who had no recently reported acute infections or vaccinations. All donors were Caucasian adults living in Nashville, Tennessee, USA. Magnetic negative selection was used to enrich CD4+ T cells, after which naive cells were positively selected on CD45RA and the negative fraction became the memory subset. Blood was collected by leukapheresis, and PBMCs were isolated by Ficoll-Histopaque density gradient centrifugation and then cryopreserved in liquid nitrogen vapor phase. Analytical flow cytometry was used to check the purity and quantity of every magnetically sorted T cell population. Each sorted fraction had its genomic DNA isolated and then quantified by UV absorbance on a Nanodrop 2000c. Using the deep immunoSEQ assay, multiplex PCR amplified TCR CDR3 regions from genomic DNA. Genomic DNA extracted from each cell subset was distributed evenly over all wells of several immunoSEQ 96-well plates, and each plate served as one replicate. For sorted subsets, approximately 190 ng genomic DNA, equal to tens of thousands of T cell genomes, was loaded into each replicate PCR. Purified libraries were quantified with a Qubit 3.0 fluorometer, sized on a Bioanalyzer 2100, and re-quantified with the KAPA Library Quantification kit. Every immunoSEQ 96-well plate was sequenced on a separate single-read 150-cycle Illumina NextSeq 550 flow cell. Under the source paper's analysis protocol: Because the immunoSEQ output included only junctional sequences and no quality scores, the filtering could not be the same as the filtering used for full-length reads. To assign V/J genes and CDR3, sequences were annotated against IMGT germline references using PyIR, a Python wrapper for IgBLAST v1.9. Reads with weak V/J assignments (E-value above 1e-6), missing CDR3, stop codons, out-of-frame junctions, or ambiguous translated residues were removed. V3J clonotypes were defined as sequences sharing the same inferred V gene, J gene, and CDR3 amino acid sequence. To compute the percentage overlap between repertoires, the number of shared unique clonotypes was divided by the size of the smaller repertoire. Richness of each repertoire was evaluated using RTK rarefaction, the Chao1 estimator, and Recon v2.1 estimates of unobserved clonotypes. Generation probabilities were computed with OLGA for all TCRbeta clonotypes obtained by the gDNA method from a few donors. Entries here come from immuneACCESS through TCRdb and include only in-frame sequences with V and J called. Some clones fail to appear in such tables; in the studies checked, an unresolved V gene covers under half of the shortfall, and the cause of the remainder is unknown. That table furnishes V, J and clone size, whereas the DNA furnished D and trimming. The sample table contains a few million clones; only one count was recorded for around 93% of them. Together, the top ten hold around 0.35% of the sample.

Regarding this clone: This receptor's antigen is unknown. Per-nucleotide qualities are absent, and no much larger clonotype sits a single base away.

The material sequenced was naive CD4+ T cells from PBMCs. The intended sense of this specimen's cell subset or site label: CD45RA+ positively selected. This TCR was recovered from a man aged 18 to 30 in good health. Some clones in this sample may be carry-over from other donors' samples.

The DNA is TGTGCCAGCAACCCCCTTCTTTGGGGCTCCTACGAGCAGTACTTC. Its protein reads: CASNPLLWGSYEQYF. Here the chain combines TRBV5-8 and TRBJ2-7; the D gene cannot be resolved reliably. Relative to germline, V is 6 bases shorter and J is 0 bases shorter, with 16 bases between their ends. CDR1 and CDR2, per the germline V gene, are SGHTS and YDEGEE. The CDR3 covers 15 residues, taking in both the cysteine and the phenylalanine. This entry keeps only the CDR3 DNA: 45 bases, framed from base 1.